This entry lists 27 T cell receptor beta chains sequenced from one sample in a study of lymphopenia after photon versus proton radiotherapy. Assay used: immunoSEQ multiplex PCR; TCRdb lists only in-frame clones, some missing. The repertoire has some 42,000 clones, over 75% of them found once; the top ten carry around a quarter. The material was peripheral blood, obtained from a patient treated with proton-based radiotherapy. These receptors originate from a woman aged 70-85 years with pancreatic cancer.

The gene calls are TRBV21-1 and TRBJ1-5. TRBV21-1 is annotated as a pseudogene. The CDR3 length is 15 residues. CDR3 bases: TGTGCCAGCAGCAAAGAAGGGCGAGGTAATCAGCCCCAGCATTTT. Encoded protein: CASSKEGRGNQPQHF.

This rearrangement joins TRBV9 to TRBJ2-7; D remains ambiguous. The germline V gene encodes CDR1 SGDLS and CDR2 YYNGEE. The CDR3 loop spans 17 amino acids. Trimming took 4 bases from V and 0 from J, leaving 20 bases between them. This CDR3 reads CASSPQDEAWGSYEQYF. The DNA for the CDR3 is TGTGCCAGCAGCCCCCAAGATGAGGCGTGGGGCTCCTACGAGCAGTACTTC.

The rearrangement uses TRBV5-4 and TRBJ2-6; D perhaps matches TRBD2 (6 bases). From germline, CDR1 is SGHNT and CDR2 YYREEE (reference sequence). The V end lost 1 base, the J end lost 4 bases, and 9 bases lay between the germline ends. This CDR3 spans 15 amino acids. The CDR3, as DNA: TGTGCCAGCAGCTTGCGCGGGGCAGGGGCCAACGTCCTGACTTTC. Encoded protein: CASSLRGAGANVLTF.

The chain has TRBV11-1 and TRBJ2-1; weak D call: TRBD1 (6 bases). The germline V and J ends were trimmed by 3 bases and 6 bases, with 15 bases remaining between them. CDR3 length equals 15 residues. CDR1 is SGHAT and CDR2 is FQDESV in the germline V gene (reference sequence). The CDR3 DNA sequence: TGTGCCAGCAGCTTGACAGGTCCCCCATTCAATGAGCAGTTCTTC. Amino acids: CASSLTGPPFNEQFF.

The rearrangement uses TRBV7-9 and TRBJ1-1; D gene uncertain. With 5 bases removed from V and 7 bases from J, the gap between germline ends came to 14 bases. This CDR3 is built from 13 residues. Germline lookup yields CDR1 SEHNR and CDR2 FQNEAQ (reference sequence). CDR3 coding DNA: TGTGCCAGCAGCCCCTTAGGGCAACTTGAAGCTTTCTTT. Its translation: CASSPLGQLEAFF.

The V and J genes are TRBV9 and TRBJ1-3; D remains unclear. The germline V gene has CDR1 SGDLS and CDR2 YYNGEE. The CDR3 spans 17 residues. V lost 2 bases, J lost 0 bases, and 15 bases lay in between. DNA of the CDR3: TGTGCCAGCAGCGTCGGTACCTGGGCTGTCTCTGGAAACACCATATATTTT. Residues: CASSVGTWAVSGNTIYF.

This clone turned up a few times. The CDR3 protein is CATSRELAGHYNEQFF. The CDR3 DNA reads TGTGCCACCAGCAGAGAGCTAGCGGGACACTACAATGAGCAGTTCTTC. This chain uses TRBV15 with TRBJ2-1; 9 positions match TRBD2. This CDR3 is built from 16 residues. Germline CDR1 LNHNV, CDR2 YYDKDF (reference sequence). J was trimmed by 3 bases and V by 0 bases; bases with no gene match: 3.

A note on this clone: Since a far larger clone is one base different, this is likely a read error. The chain combines TRBV9 with TRBJ2-7, with D possibly TRBD2 on 6 matching bases. Germline V lookup: CDR1 SGDLS, CDR2 YYNGEE. Trimming removed 3 bases at V and 1 base at J, with 14 bases between. The length of the CDR3 is 15 residues. CDR3 in DNA: TGTGCCAGCAGCGAGGGGCCGGGGACTTCCTACGAGCAGTACTTC. This codes for CASSEGPGTSYEQYF. The full variable domain, with the rest looked up from reference TRBV9 and TRBJ2-7, is DSGVTQTPKHLITATGQRVTLRCSPRSGDLSVYWYQQSLDQGLQFLIQYYNGEERAKGNILERFSAQQFPDLHSELNLSSLELGDSALYFCASSEGPGTSYEQYFGPGTRLTVT.

This clone occurred a few times. V is TRBV5-4 and J is TRBJ1-4; TRBD1 is a possible D gene (6 bases). This CDR3 comprises 14 residues. The V gene's germline CDR1 is SGHNT and CDR2 YYREEE (reference sequence). V was pared by 0 bases and J by 6 bases, with 9 bases between. The CDR3 sequence: CASSLGQGHEKLFF. CDR3 nucleotides: TGTGCCAGCAGCTTGGGGCAGGGGCATGAAAAACTGTTTTTT.

The CDR3 nucleotides are TGTGCCAGCAGTTTTAGGGCAGATTGGATTCAGCCCCAGCATTTT. Translating it yields CASSFRADWIQPQHF. The rearrangement uses TRBV28 and TRBJ1-5; no firm D call. The CDR3 is made up of 15 amino acids. V lost 3 bases and J 6 bases, leaving 15 bases between the germline ends. In germline, CDR1 is MDHEN, CDR2 SYDVKM.

The chain has TRBV14 and TRBJ1-1; D is perhaps TRBD1 (6 bases). The CDR3 totals 13 residues. The germline gives CDR1 SGHDN, CDR2 FVKESK. Trimming removed 0 bases at V and 7 bases at J, with 9 bases between. The CDR3 DNA reads as TGTGCCAGCAGCCAAGAATTGGACAGTGAAGCTTTCTTT. Its protein is CASSQELDSEAFF.

The chain has TRBV5-1 and TRBJ2-5; D call uncertain. This CDR3 has 12 residues. The germline gives CDR1 SGHRS, CDR2 YFSETQ. Trimming stripped 2 bases from V and 5 bases from J, with 7 bases between. The CDR3 protein is CASSFPGETQYF. The CDR3 region has the DNA TGCGCCAGCAGCTTTCCCGGGGAGACCCAGTACTTC.

This chain uses TRBV7-2 with TRBJ1-1; D call uncertain. This CDR3 contains 14 residues. CDR1 is SGHTA, CDR2 FQGNSA, per germline. Trimming removed 5 bases from V and 2 bases from J, with 12 bases in between. DNA for the CDR3: TGTGCCAGCAGCCAACGCCAGAAAAACACTGAAGCTTTCTTT. Residues: CASSQRQKNTEAFF.

V is TRBV28 and J is TRBJ1-5; D is perhaps TRBD1 (6 bases). CDR1 MDHEN and CDR2 SYDVKM come from the germline V gene. V was trimmed by 8 bases and J by 1 base, leaving 12 bases between them. This CDR3 spans 14 amino acids. The chain's CDR3 is CASLPGQSNQPQHF. CDR3 DNA sequence: TGTGCCAGCCTCCCGGGACAAAGCAATCAGCCCCAGCATTTT.

This clone occurred once. The chain is built from TRBV7-8 and TRBJ2-1; 13 bases match TRBD2. This CDR3 contains 18 residues. CDR1 is SGHVS, CDR2 FQNEAQ, per germline. The V segment lost 3 bases and the J segment 9 bases; nucleotides outside the gene matches: 14. The CDR3 bases are TGTGCCAGCAGCTTGGAACCCATGGGACTAGCGGGGACAGGTGAGCAGTTCTTC. Residues: CASSLEPMGLAGTGEQFF.

The chain combines TRBV5-1 with TRBJ2-5, with D possibly being TRBD1 or TRBD2 (5 bases each). The CDR3 runs 15 residues. The V end lost 4 bases, the J end lost 4 bases, and 17 bases lay between the germline ends. The germline CDR1 and CDR2 sequences are SGHRS and YFSETQ. The CDR3 bases are TGCGCCAGCAGCCTACGAGTGGGACGGGGAGAGACCCAGTACTTC. Protein product: CASSLRVGRGETQYF. Complete variable domain (other parts from reference TRBV5-1 and TRBJ2-5): KAGVTQTPRYLIKTRGQQVTLSCSPISGHRSVSWYQQTPGQGLQFLFEYFSETQRNKGNFPGRFSGRQFSNSRSEMNVSTLELGDSALYLCASSLRVGRGETQYFGPGTRLLVL.

This chain joins TRBV10-3 and TRBJ2-2; D not certain. Germline V gene sequence: CDR1 ENHRY, CDR2 SYGVKD. The CDR3 totals 12 residues. The V end lost 4 bases, the J end lost 6 bases, and 6 bases lay between the germline ends. The CDR3 reads CAISGEPGELFF. Here the CDR3 DNA reads TGTGCCATCAGTGGGGAACCCGGGGAGCTGTTTTTT.

The CDR3 sequence is CASSQGGANTGELFF. The DNA for the CDR3 is TGTGCCAGCAGCCAAGGGGGCGCGAACACCGGGGAGCTGTTTTTT. The rearrangement uses TRBV4-2 and TRBJ2-2, with D possibly being TRBD1 (5 bases). CDR1 LGHNA and CDR2 YNFKEQ come from the germline V gene. CDR3 length: 15 residues. V shed 1 base and J shed 0 bases, with 6 bases lying between them.

The chain uses TRBV5-1 and TRBJ2-3, with D possibly TRBD1 on 6 matching bases. With 3 bases removed from V and 2 bases from J, the gap between germline ends came to 16 bases. Per germline, CDR1 SGHRS and CDR2 YFSETQ. This CDR3 is built from 16 residues. CDR3 DNA: TGCGCCAGCAGCTCCGGACAGACTCTCCACACAGATACGCAGTATTTT. Translating gives CASSSGQTLHTDTQYF.

The chain recombines TRBV29-1 with TRBJ2-2; D may correspond to TRBD1 or TRBD2 (5 bases each). The CDR3 sequence is 13 residues long. Germline V gene data show CDR1 as SQVTM and CDR2 as ANQGSEA. The ends were cut back, 6 bases at V and 4 bases at J, with 12 bases in the middle. CDR3 region: CSVDRDGTGELFF. The CDR3 region has the DNA TGCAGCGTAGATAGGGACGGCACCGGGGAGCTGTTTTTT.

The count of this clone is one. The chain employs TRBV10-3 and TRBJ1-2; 8 bases map to TRBD1. With 6 bases clipped from V and 4 bases from J, the junction kept 7 bases outside the gene matches. The CDR3 runs 14 residues. Germline V CDR1 and CDR2: ENHRY, SYGVKD. This CDR3 reads CAIRPGGSSYGYTF. CDR3 bases: TGTGCCATCAGGCCAGGGGGCTCGAGCTATGGCTACACCTTC.

This chain joins TRBV27 and TRBJ1-4; 8 bases agree with TRBD1. The CDR3 extends over 18 amino acids. In germline, CDR1 is MNHEY, CDR2 SMNVEV (reference sequence). V lost 0 bases and J lost 8; bases outside the gene matches: 14. The CDR3: CASSLSGAVHRGWEKLFF. Written as DNA, the CDR3 is TGTGCCAGCAGTTTATCGGGGGCGGTTCACAGGGGGTGGGAAAAACTGTTTTTT.

V gene TRBV4-3 combines with J gene TRBJ2-7, with no clear D. Germline V lookup: CDR1 LGHNA, CDR2 YSLEER. V lost 0 bases to trimming and J lost 1 base, with 10 bases between them. The CDR3 is 15 residues long. This CDR3 is CASSQDPSQSYEQYF. Written as DNA, the CDR3 is TGCGCCAGCAGCCAAGATCCGTCACAGTCCTACGAGCAGTACTTC.

The chain couples TRBV6-5 to TRBJ1-2; D uncertain. The CDR3 length is 16 residues. Trimming left V 0 bases short and J 0 bases short, with 11 bases between. Germline loops: CDR1 MNHEY, CDR2 SVGAGI. This CDR3 is CASSYSQAPPNYGYTF. CDR3 bases: TGTGCCAGCAGTTACTCTCAGGCCCCACCTAACTATGGCTACACCTTC.

This clone has just a few counts. The gene calls are TRBV6-5 and TRBJ2-7; D call uncertain. Germline CDR1 MNHEY, CDR2 SVGAGI. CDR3 size: 14 residues. Deletions cut 6 bases from V and 2 bases from J, with 14 bases between. CDR3 coding DNA: TGTGCCAGCAGGGGCGAATTGGTTACCTACGAGCAGTACTTC. Protein sequence: CASRGELVTYEQYF.

CDR3 nucleotide sequence: TGCAGCGTCAATACCCAGGGTAAGGGCAATGAGCAGTTCTTC. Its protein product is CSVNTQGKGNEQFF. The chain has TRBV29-1 and TRBJ2-1; D possibly corresponds to TRBD1 (5 bases). The CDR3 totals 14 residues. V was clipped by 6 bases and J by 6 bases, with 18 bases between them. Germline lookup yields CDR1 SQVTM and CDR2 ANQGSEA.

This chain links TRBV18 with TRBJ1-6; D gene unclear. The CDR3 length is 12 residues. V lost 2 bases and J 5 bases, leaving 1 base between the germline ends. The germline CDR1 and CDR2 sequences are KGHSH and LQKENI. The CDR3 DNA reads as TGTGCCAGCTCACCAGATAATTCACCCCTCCACTTT. Translated: CASSPDNSPLHF.